This is a list of T cell receptor delta chains from one sample in a study of Vδ1+ human thymocytes. TCRdb reprocessed the multiplex PCR reads through CATT. The sample gives 80,000 or so delta-chain clones, roughly a third of which show up once; over 0.2% is in the top ten. The sample comprised Vdelta1+ gamma-delta thymocytes from the thymus. The source is a boy less than two years old who had congenital heart surgery. Each CDR3 is given with its conserved first and last residue. D genes are given only for firm matches. Clone size is shown for a subset of rows, as once, few, many or a class of expanded clone.

j_gene: TRDJ1; v_gene: TRDV1; d_gene: .; abundance: .; CDR3nt: TGTGCTCTTGGGGAACTAGGAGGTTCCCTCTGGCTCCTGGAGGGTAAACTCATCTTT; CDR3aa: CALGELGGSLWLLEGKLIF
j_gene: TRDJ1; v_gene: TRDV1; d_gene: TRDD3; abundance: .; CDR3nt: TGTGCTCTTGGGGCGAGGCGTCCCACCTTGTACTGGGGGATGAACACCGATAAACTCATCTTT; CDR3aa: CALGARRPTLYWGMNTDKLIF
j_gene: TRDJ1; v_gene: TRDV1; d_gene: TRDD3; abundance: few; CDR3nt: TGTGCTCTTGGGGACAACGTATATACCCAGAAGGGGAACTGGGGGCTCACCGATAAACTCATCTTT; CDR3aa: CALGDNVYTQKGNWGLTDKLIF
j_gene: TRDJ3; v_gene: TRDV2; d_gene: TRDD3; abundance: .; CDR3nt: TGTGCCCGTGTTTCCGGGGGATACGCGACCTGGGACACCCGACAGATGTTTTTC; CDR3aa: CARVSGGYATWDTRQMFF
j_gene: TRDJ3; v_gene: TRDV1; d_gene: TRDD2; abundance: .; CDR3nt: TGTGCTCTTGGGGTTATGGACCTTCCTACCCTCCCCCCCTGGGACACCCGACAGATATTTTTC; CDR3aa: CALGVMDLPTLPPWDTRQIFF
j_gene: TRDJ1; v_gene: TRDV1; d_gene: .; abundance: .; CDR3nt: TGTGCTCTTGGGAACCCGGGCGGCTCGAACCAGGCTCGTTCCGGCGATAAACTCATCTTT; CDR3aa: CALGNPGGSNQARSGDKLIF
j_gene: TRDJ1; v_gene: TRDV1; d_gene: .; abundance: .; CDR3nt: TGTGCTCTTGGGGAACCCCCCGGTTTAGCCGATAAACTCATCTTT; CDR3aa: CALGEPPGLADKLIF
j_gene: TRDJ2; v_gene: TRDV1; d_gene: TRDD3; abundance: .; CDR3nt: TGTGCTCTTGGGGGATCCTTCCCCGGTACTGGGGGAGGAGCACAACTCTTCTTT; CDR3aa: CALGGSFPGTGGGAQLFF
j_gene: TRDJ1; v_gene: TRDV1; d_gene: TRDD3; abundance: few; CDR3nt: TGTGCTCTTGGGGAATTCCCTCTCTACGCCCGGGGGATACAGTACACCGATAAACTCATCTTT; CDR3aa: CALGEFPLYARGIQYTDKLIF
j_gene: TRDJ1; v_gene: TRDV1; d_gene: TRDD3; abundance: .; CDR3nt: TGTGCTCTTGGGGATCCTGATCCTGGGGGGTACACCGATAAACTCATCTTT; CDR3aa: CALGDPDPGGYTDKLIF
j_gene: TRDJ1; v_gene: TRDV1; d_gene: .; abundance: few; CDR3nt: TGTGCTCTTGGGGGAACTAATGGCCTAAGTGGGAGATACTTTGGGGCTCCCGAATACACCGATAAACTCATCTTT; CDR3aa: CALGGTNGLSGRYFGAPEYTDKLIF
j_gene: TRDJ1; v_gene: TRDV1; d_gene: TRDD3; abundance: .; CDR3nt: TGTGCTCTTGGGGAACCGAAGGCCTTCCTACCCACCCGTACTGGGGGATACGCCAACAAACTCATCTTT; CDR3aa: CALGEPKAFLPTRTGGYANKLIF
j_gene: TRDJ1; v_gene: TRDV1; d_gene: .; abundance: .; CDR3nt: TGTGCTCTTGGTACACGAAACCAACCTAGGCCTTCCTACGCGTACTGGGGGAGTCAGTACACCGATAAACTCATCTTT; CDR3aa: CALGTRNQPRPSYAYWGSQYTDKLIF
j_gene: TRDJ1; v_gene: TRDV1; d_gene: .; abundance: few; CDR3nt: TGTGCTCTTGGAGTCGTCCTCGCCTCACCGTACACCGATAAACTCATCTTT; CDR3aa: CALGVVLASPYTDKLIF
j_gene: TRDJ1; v_gene: TRDV1; d_gene: .; abundance: few; CDR3nt: TGTGCTCTTGGGGAAAATAAATCCCCCCTCGTAGTCGATAAACTCATCTTT; CDR3aa: CALGENKSPLVVDKLIF
j_gene: TRDJ1; v_gene: TRDV1; d_gene: TRDD3; abundance: few; CDR3nt: TGTGCTCTTGGGGAACCTTCCCCTGAAGTACTGGGGGACACCGATAAACTCATCTTT; CDR3aa: CALGEPSPEVLGDTDKLIF
j_gene: TRDJ1; v_gene: TRDV1; d_gene: TRDD3; abundance: few; CDR3nt: TGTGCTCTTGGGGAGGGTCACCCCCTATGTACTGGGGGTCACACCGATAAACTCATCTTT; CDR3aa: CALGEGHPLCTGGHTDKLIF
j_gene: TRDJ1; v_gene: TRDV1; d_gene: TRDD3; abundance: .; CDR3nt: TGTGCTCTTGGGGAACTAGTTGGGCCTGGGGGATACGCGTTTCAGACCGATAAACTCATCTTT; CDR3aa: CALGELVGPGGYAFQTDKLIF
j_gene: TRDJ1; v_gene: TRDV1; d_gene: TRDD3; abundance: few; CDR3nt: TGTGCTCTTGGGGAGACTCCAGGCGGTCTCACTGGGGGATACGGACCCCCTAGCACCGATAAACTCATCTTT; CDR3aa: CALGETPGGLTGGYGPPSTDKLIF